The present TCR beta chain was sequenced within a study of CD8 T cells in ankylosing spondylitis. The CDR3 is 14 residues long. Looked up from germline, CDR1 is DFQATT and CDR2 is SNEGSKA (reference sequence). The V gene lost 6 bases and the J gene lost 1 base, with 14 bases spanning the gap. TCRdb analysed the 5' RACE reads with MiXCR anew, one entry per CDR3 protein. This sample yields just over 300,000 distinct CDR3 sequences, of which about 20% are seen a single time; roughly 3.6% belongs to the top ten. This chain uses TRBV20-1 with TRBJ2-3; D call uncertain. The sequence derives from a female donor with ankylosing spondylitis or in good health (not recorded which). The sequenced sample consisted of blood, either unsorted or a sorted T cell fraction (not recorded which). The CDR3 DNA sequence: TGCAGTGCCATAACACCTGAGGGCACAGATACGCAGTATTTT. Its protein product is CSAITPEGTDTQYF.